This T cell receptor (beta chain) was recorded in a study of vaccination effects on CD4 cells after COVID-19 (dated by TCRdb to 2021 to 2024). General notes on the study: Each participant received two doses of an mRNA SARS-CoV-2 vaccine, either BNT162b2 or mRNA-1273. The Oncomine TCR Beta short-read assay on an Illumina iSeq 100 was used to sequence cultures from other donors in the study. Pre-vaccine samples from a couple of convalescent patients were drawn 16 days and one week before the first dose, 142 and 148 days after COVID-19 diagnosis. SARS-CoV-2 spike-specific CD4+ TCR repertoires were compared before and after mRNA vaccination in COVID-19 convalescent patients and in infection-naive vaccine recipients. Altogether, around 9 COVID-19 convalescent patients and several SARS-CoV-2-naive healthy vaccine recipients made up the full study.

To identify antigen-specific CD4+ T cell clonotypes by their expansion, the ViraFEST assay first stimulated PBMC with viral peptide pools and then applied TCR sequencing. After approximately 11 days of culture, CD4+ T cells were isolated with the EasySep CD4+ T cell isolation kit. Convalescent patients had PCR-confirmed SARS-CoV-2 infection between March and December 2020, before Alpha, Beta and Delta variants emerged in the United States. Each well held around 2 million PBMC cultured in IMDM containing roughly 5.1% human AB serum, 9 to 10 IU/ml IL-2 and gentamicin, along with about 10 ug/ml peptides. Half of the culture medium was replaced with fresh IL-2-containing medium on days 3 and 7. Unless otherwise noted, each peptide stimulation condition was cultured in triplicate wells. Using Ficoll-Paque Plus gradient centrifugation, PBMC were separated from whole blood and then either used fresh or cryopreserved at -140C. The QIAamp micro DNA kit was used to extract genomic DNA from the cultured CD4+ T cells.

The method was the immunoSEQ multiplex PCR assay. DNA from the cultured, isolated CD4+ T cells was subjected to TCR beta CDR3 sequencing. For the original study's pipeline: Non-productive TCR sequences were removed and reads were trimmed to the CDR3 region, keeping CDR3s of at least 7 amino acids. The MANAFEST web app was used to pick out antigen-specific clonotypes by comparing their expansion in peptide wells with that in reference cultures. To be called positive, a clone needed expansion at FDR<0.05 compared with the reference and with all other wells, an odds ratio greater than 5, and a frequency greater than 0.1% in two replicate wells. A clonotype was defined as cross-reactive if the clonotype was significantly expanded both in SARS-CoV-2 spike wells and in at least one common cold coronavirus spike condition. Using the stringdist R package, CDR3 similarity was measured by Levenshtein distance, and unrooted trees were constructed with ape in R 3.6.1. What TCRdb holds here is the immuneACCESS table cut down to in-frame rearrangements. Part of the clones is not present; checked against another copy, under half of the missing clones reflect an unresolved V gene, and the others are unexplained. The V and J calls and clone size are taken from that table; D and trimming were inferred from the DNA. The sample records some 40,000 clones, around 78% of which are singletons. The ten most abundant clones make up about 35% of the sample.

Study-wide findings and limitations: Clones induced by infection and clones induced by vaccination both contracted markedly at late timepoints after vaccination, which fits with T cell responses waning over time. In convalescent patients, the post-vaccine spike-reactive repertoire was composed mainly of new vaccine-induced clones that were largely distinct from infection-induced clones. Limitations of the study were the small number of convalescent patients and the absence of early post-infection timepoints.

For this clone: Its recognized antigen is unknown. The sample holds no much larger clone one base away, and base qualities are not on file.

V and J lose 4 bases and 7 bases, and a span of 19 bases separates them. In the germline V gene, CDR1 corresponds to SGHAT and CDR2 to FQNNGV. Taken from cysteine to phenylalanine, the CDR3 has 15 residues. Only the CDR3 portion is preserved as DNA: 45 bases, with reading frame beginning at the first base. The receptor comes from a human donor who had a prior SARS-CoV-2 infection. Sequencing was performed on CD4+ T cells from PBMCs cultured with a peptide pool, taken before COVID-19 vaccination. The chain employs TRBV11-2 and TRBJ1-2, and perhaps TRBD1 as D gene, on 6 matching bases. Read as DNA, the sequence is TGTGCCAGCAGCTCCCCACGATACTCAGGGGCTGGCTACACCTTC. Translated, this gives CASSSPRYSGAGYTF. When the CDR3 is completed using the reference TRBV11-2 and TRBJ1-2 genes on either side, the full variable domain is EAGVAQSPRYKIIEKRQSVAFWCNPISGHATLYWYQQILGQGPKLLIQFQNNGVVDDSQLPKDRFSAERLKGVDSTLKIQPAKLEDSAVYLCASSSPRYSGAGYTFGSGTRLTVV.